This is a list of T cell receptor beta chains from one sample in a study of PD-L1 blockade in urothelial cancer. Repertoires were generated with immunoSEQ multiplex PCR, while TCRdb's copy carries only in-frame clones and drops some. The repertoire holds some 120,000 clones, about four fifths seen once, with under 3.5% in the top ten. Sample: PBMCs, taken around atezolizumab (anti-PD-L1) treatment. These receptors all stem from a man aged 50-59 years with urothelial cancer. CDR3s include the opening cysteine and the closing phenylalanine or tryptophan. A D gene is named only where the DNA matches it firmly.

V,length,D,J,DNA,CDR3
TRBV19,12,TRBD2,TRBJ2-3,TGTGCCAGTAGCCCCTGGGGGGAGGGGTTGTATTTT,CASSPWGEGLYF
TRBV7-2,14,-,TRBJ2-7,TGTGCCAGCAGCTTAGTATTTAGTAACTACGAGCAGTACTTC,CASSLVFSNYEQYF
TRBV18,14,-,TRBJ1-6,TGTGCCAGCTCACCGTCAGGGAAGGACTCACCCCTCCACTTT,CASSPSGKDSPLHF
TRBV7-9,17,TRBD1,TRBJ2-2,TGTGCCAGCAGCTTATACGGGGACAGGGCGTCCGGCGGGGAGCTGTTTTTT,CASSLYGDRASGGELFF
TRBV18,14,-,TRBJ1-1,TGTGCCAGCTCACCAGCAGTACAAAACACTGAAGCTTTCTTT,CASSPAVQNTEAFF
TRBV7-8,14,TRBD1,TRBJ1-6,TGTGCCAGCAGCCTAAGACAGGGCAATTCACCCCTCCACTTT,CASSLRQGNSPLHF
TRBV7-8,17,TRBD2,TRBJ2-2,TGTGCCAGCAGCTTAGGATCAGCGGGAGGGAGTACCGGGGAGCTGTTTTTT,CASSLGSAGGSTGELFF
TRBV18,17,TRBD2,TRBJ2-5,TGTGCCAGCTCATACTTAACAACTAGCGGCGACCGGGAGACCCAGTACTTC,CASSYLTTSGDRETQYF
TRBV2,15,TRBD1,TRBJ1-5,TGTGCCAGCAGTGCCGGGACAGGGGACAATCAGCCCCAGCATTTT,CASSAGTGDNQPQHF
TRBV7-9,13,-,TRBJ2-5,TGTGCCAGCAGCCCCGAGGGGAGGGAGACCCAGTACTTC,CASSPEGRETQYF
TRBV7-2,14,-,TRBJ1-4,TGTGCCAGCAGCCGGGACACAACTAATGAAAAACTGTTTTTT,CASSRDTTNEKLFF